This T cell receptor beta chain appears in the sequencing data of a study of T-cell memory formation after mild COVID-19. Study as a whole: For the most part, TCR clusters were specific to one donor.

The length of the CDR3 is 15 residues. Germline loops: CDR1 LNHDA, CDR2 SQIVND (reference sequence). Trimming shortened V by 10 bases and J by 0 bases, and 16 bases separated the two germline ends. Many counts were recorded for this clonotype. MiXCR, applied by TCRdb to the 5' RACE reads, yields one record per CDR3 protein. The table includes 10,000 to 15,000 distinct CDR3 sequences, roughly 15% detected once. Input material: PBMCs or a T cell subset sorted from them (not recorded which). This chain links TRBV19 with TRBJ1-5; tentative D call: TRBD1 (5 bases). The receptor comes from a young man who had mild COVID-19 (a few samples of this study predate the infection). Cell type and time point are not known. In DNA form, the CDR3 reads TGTGCCACCAAATGGGGGGACGGTAGCAATCAGCCCCAGCATTTT. This sequence encodes CATKWGDGSNQPQHF.